Listed here are 27 T cell receptor beta chains from one sample, sequenced in a study of technical replicates of blood from four donors. Only in-frame clones appear in the TCRdb table, and some are missing; sequencing was by immunoSEQ multiplex PCR. This sample has about 88,000 clones, with 85% to 95% found just once. The source material was T cells isolated from PBMCs. The receptors here all came from a human donor in good health.

The CDR3 protein is CASRALFPGGETQYF. The CDR3 DNA follows: TGCGCCAGCAGGGCCCTCTTTCCGGGGGGGGAGACCCAGTACTTC. The chain employs TRBV10-2 and TRBJ2-5; 8 nucleotides match TRBD2. V shed 6 bases and J 5 bases; nucleotides not matched to a gene: 11. CDR1 WSHSY and CDR2 SAAADI come from the germline V gene. The CDR3 is 15 residues long.

CDR3 sequence reads: CASSWGTGDAEAFF. CDR3 nucleotides: TGTGCCAGCAGCTGGGGGACAGGGGATGCTGAAGCTTTCTTT. The rearrangement uses TRBV7-2 and TRBJ1-1; 10 nucleotides agree with TRBD1. This CDR3 region has 14 residues. After removal of 4 bases from V and 6 bases from J, the junction contained 5 bases not matched to a gene. CDR1 and CDR2 from the germline V gene are SGHTA and FQGNSA.

V and J are TRBV5-1 and TRBJ2-2, with 10 bases lining up with TRBD2. The V gene end was trimmed by 7 bases and the J gene end by 5 bases; junction bases not matched to a gene: 11. Germline V CDR1 and CDR2: SGHRS, YFSETQ. The CDR3 is made up of 16 amino acids. The CDR3 region has the DNA TGCGCCAGCTCGAAGCTAGCGGGAGAAGGTACCGGGGAGCTGTTTTTT. Translating gives CASSKLAGEGTGELFF.

This clone was counted a few times. The rearrangement joins TRBV27 to TRBJ1-1; D is undetermined. The CDR3 is 12 amino acids. Germline V gives CDR1 MNHEY, CDR2 SMNVEV (reference sequence). The ends were cut back, 4 bases at V and 3 bases at J, with 6 bases in the middle. This chain's CDR3 is CASSSLDTEAFF. In DNA, the CDR3 is TGTGCCAGCAGTTCACTGGACACTGAAGCTTTCTTT.

In its sample, this clone was seen a few times. The gene calls are TRBV19 and TRBJ1-5, with D possibly matching TRBD1 (6 bases). V was clipped by 4 bases and J by 7 bases, with 14 bases between them. This CDR3 region has 14 residues. Germline V CDR1 and CDR2: LNHDA, SQIVND (reference sequence). CDR3 sequence: CASSTRTAGQPQHF. The DNA of the CDR3 is TGTGCCAGTAGTACGAGGACAGCGGGGCAGCCCCAGCATTTT.

The chain uses TRBV6-5 and TRBJ2-7, with a tentative D call TRBD2 (6 bases). CDR1 MNHEY and CDR2 SVGAGI come from the germline V gene. V dropped 2 bases and J dropped 6 bases, with 17 bases sitting between them. CDR3 length equals 15 residues. CDR3 nucleotide sequence: TGTGCCAGCAGTTACCAACGGGGGTTTAATGGCGAGCAGTACTTC. This gives the protein CASSYQRGFNGEQYF.

The gene calls are TRBV2 and TRBJ1-1; D is ambiguous. The germline V and J ends were trimmed by 3 bases and 5 bases, with 22 bases remaining between them. The CDR3 covers 17 residues. Germline CDR1 reads SNHLY; CDR2 reads FYNNEI. In DNA, the CDR3 is TGTGCCAGCAGTGAGATGGTTTCGGGTCTGGTCGTAACTGAAGCTTTCTTT. It codes for CASSEMVSGLVVTEAFF.

The V gene is TRBV29-1, the J gene TRBJ1-1, with 7 bases identical to TRBD1. Germline V gene lookup returns CDR1 SQVTM and CDR2 ANQGSEA. The CDR3 extends over 12 amino acids. Unmatched junction bases numbered 3, after V lost 3 bases and J lost 5 bases. The CDR3 spells CSVDRGKTEAFF. In DNA, the CDR3 is TGCAGCGTTGACAGGGGGAAGACTGAAGCTTTCTTT.

The CDR3: CASSPEGPRSYEQYF. The DNA for the CDR3 is TGTGCCAGCTCACCGGAGGGACCCCGCTCCTACGAGCAGTACTTC. V and J are TRBV18 and TRBJ2-7; a weak D match, TRBD2 (6 bases). Trimming shortened V by 3 bases and J by 0 bases, and 12 bases separated the two germline ends. The CDR3 has 15 amino acids. From germline, CDR1 is KGHSH and CDR2 LQKENI.

The chain recombines TRBV6-5 with TRBJ1-1; D perhaps matches TRBD1 (5 bases). Deletions cut 5 bases from V and 5 bases from J, with 18 bases between. Germline CDR1 and CDR2: MNHEY and SVGAGI. This CDR3 region has 15 residues. The CDR3 region is CASSIAGTAKTEAFF. The CDR3 DNA follows: TGTGCCAGCAGTATCGCCGGGACTGCGAAAACTGAAGCTTTCTTT.

In nucleotides, the CDR3 is TGTGCCAGCAGCTTAGGAGTCGGGGAGCCCCAGCATTTT. Protein product: CASSLGVGEPQHF. V and J are TRBV11-2 and TRBJ1-5, with unresolved D. Germline CDR1 reads SGHAT; CDR2 reads FQNNGV. The V and J ends lost 1 base and 8 bases respectively, with 9 bases between them. The CDR3 is 13 amino acids.

This chain uses TRBV7-9 with TRBJ2-3, with 8 positions matching TRBD1. V lost 1 base and J lost 4; bases outside the gene matches: 4. Per germline, CDR1 SEHNR and CDR2 FQNEAQ (reference sequence). The CDR3 consists of 15 residues. The CDR3: CASSLGQGWPDTQYF. Here the CDR3 DNA reads TGTGCCAGCAGCTTAGGACAGGGGTGGCCAGATACGCAGTATTTT.

The CDR3 sequence is CASSLGKRREGFQPQHF. DNA for the CDR3: TGTGCCAGCAGCTTAGGAAAACGCAGGGAGGGTTTTCAGCCCCAGCATTTT. This chain links TRBV7-9 with TRBJ1-5; the D gene is possibly TRBD1 (5 bases). Germline V gene lookup returns CDR1 SEHNR and CDR2 FQNEAQ (reference sequence). This CDR3 region has 17 residues. Trimming pared 1 base from V and 6 bases from J, leaving 19 bases between.

The chain employs TRBV9 and TRBJ1-2; 8 positions agree with TRBD1. Germline V gene lookup returns CDR1 SGDLS and CDR2 YYNGEE. Trimming removed 4 bases from V and 5 bases from J; junction bases left unmatched: 13. The CDR3 has 16 amino acids. The CDR3: CASSPLTQGGGYGYTF. The CDR3 region has the DNA TGTGCCAGCAGCCCCTTAACACAGGGGGGAGGTTATGGCTACACCTTC.

This rearrangement joins TRBV4-1 to TRBJ2-3, with D possibly matching TRBD2 (6 bases). This CDR3 is 17 amino acids long. Germline CDR1 reads MGHRA; CDR2 reads YSYEKL. V was cut by 0 bases and J by 0 bases, with 13 bases left in between. The CDR3 sequence is CASSQDWRGESTDTQYF. The DNA for the CDR3 is TGCGCCAGCAGCCAAGATTGGCGGGGTGAAAGCACAGATACGCAGTATTTT.

The chain joins TRBV25-1 to TRBJ1-2, with TRBD1 matching 9 bases. The CDR3 spans 15 residues. Losses at the gene ends were 8 bases for V and 8 bases for J; bases not matched to a gene: 15. The germline V gene encodes CDR1 MGHDK and CDR2 SYGVNS. The CDR3 nucleotides read TGTGCCAGCGGAAAAACTGGGACAGGGTTAAACGGCTACACCTTC. The encoded protein is CASGKTGTGLNGYTF.

This rearrangement joins TRBV10-1 to TRBJ2-1; 12 bases are shared with TRBD2. The CDR3 totals 16 residues. V lost 6 bases to trimming and J lost 1 base; unmatched junction nucleotides: 4. Looked up from germline, CDR1 is WNHNN and CDR2 is SYGVQD (reference sequence). Here the CDR3 DNA reads TGCGCCAGCAGCGAGACTAGCGGGAGTTCCTACAATGAGCAGTTCTTC. It specifies CASSETSGSSYNEQFF.

The chain couples TRBV19 to TRBJ1-1; D is perhaps TRBD1 (5 bases). V was pared by 0 bases and J by 11 bases, with 16 bases between. Germline V lookup: CDR1 LNHDA, CDR2 SQIVND (reference sequence). CDR3 length: 14 amino acids. The DNA for the CDR3 is TGTGCCAGTAGTATAGATTCTGGGGGGAGGTCGGCTTTCTTT. Translating it yields CASSIDSGGRSAFF.

The chain carries TRBV30 and TRBJ1-1, with D possibly matching TRBD1 (5 bases). Germline loops: CDR1 GTSNPN, CDR2 SVGIG (reference sequence). CDR3 length: 14 residues. V shed 5 bases and J shed 5 bases, with 18 bases lying between them. The CDR3 sequence is CAWGGAGSRTEAFF. The DNA of the CDR3 is TGTGCCTGGGGCGGGGCAGGGAGTCGGACTGAAGCTTTCTTT.

The genes are TRBV7-9 and TRBJ2-7, with a possible D match to TRBD1 (6 bases). Germline CDR1 is SEHNR and CDR2 is FQNEAQ (reference sequence). Trimming pared 4 bases from V and 9 bases from J, leaving 19 bases between. The CDR3 spans 14 residues. The CDR3 region is CASSSGQTPQRQYF. DNA of the CDR3: TGTGCCAGCAGCTCCGGACAGACGCCCCAGCGGCAGTACTTC.

This sequence joins TRBV19 and TRBJ2-2; tentatively, D is TRBD1 (6 bases). Germline V gives CDR1 LNHDA, CDR2 SQIVND (reference sequence). Trimming took 6 bases from V and 7 from J, leaving 15 bases between them. The CDR3 extends over 14 amino acids. The CDR3 region has the DNA TGTGCCAGTAGCGGGGCAGGGGCGCTCGGGGAGCTGTTTTTT. This gives the protein CASSGAGALGELFF.

The chain has TRBV14 and TRBJ2-7; D possibly corresponds to TRBD1 (6 bases). V dropped 4 bases and J dropped 7 bases, with 14 bases sitting between them. The germline gives CDR1 SGHDN, CDR2 FVKESK. The length of the CDR3 is 13 residues. The chain's CDR3 is CASSLRETGEQYF. The CDR3 DNA reads TGTGCCAGCAGCCTTCGAGAGACAGGAGAGCAGTACTTC.

The chain recombines TRBV28 with TRBJ2-7; D is uncertain. The CDR3 has 11 residues. Trimming took off 3 bases at V and 4 bases at J, with 4 bases between the two ends. Germline V gives CDR1 MDHEN, CDR2 SYDVKM. Here the CDR3 DNA reads TGTGCCAGCAGTTTTCGGTACGAGCAGTACTTC. Translated, it gives CASSFRYEQYF.

This rearrangement joins TRBV7-9 to TRBJ2-7; D gene unclear. Germline-derived CDR1 and CDR2 are SEHNR and FQNEAQ (reference sequence). The CDR3 is made up of 14 amino acids. Deletions cut 6 bases from V and 3 bases from J, with 15 bases between. CDR3 bases: TGTGCCAGCAGTTCCTTCACGGTTTTCTACGAGCAGTACTTC. Translated, it gives CASSSFTVFYEQYF.

The CDR3 sequence: CASAPADRRNQPQHF. CDR3 DNA: TGTGCCAGTGCCCCGGCGGACAGACGCAATCAGCCCCAGCATTTT. The chain combines TRBV19 with TRBJ1-5; D might be TRBD1 (6 bases). CDR1 is LNHDA, CDR2 SQIVND, per germline (reference sequence). Trimming pared 8 bases from V and 2 bases from J, leaving 16 bases between. The CDR3 spans 15 residues.

This chain connects TRBV5-1 to TRBJ2-1; 11 positions agree with TRBD2. The length of the CDR3 is 17 residues. V lost 4 bases to trimming and J lost 8 bases; unmatched junction nucleotides: 14. Per germline, CDR1 SGHRS and CDR2 YFSETQ. CDR3 DNA: TGCGCCAGCAGCCACGGGGTAGCGGGGGGGCCGGGGGATGAGCAGTTCTTC. This translates into CASSHGVAGGPGDEQFF.

The V and J genes are TRBV6-5 and TRBJ2-1; tentative D call: TRBD2 (7 bases). This CDR3 comprises 16 residues. V was cut by 0 bases and J by 4 bases, with 13 bases left in between. Germline CDR1 reads MNHEY; CDR2 reads SVGAGI. The CDR3 DNA reads TGTGCCAGCAGTTACTCGGGGAGGGGGGCATACAATGAGCAGTTCTTC. This encodes CASSYSGRGAYNEQFF.